Below, 17 T cell receptor beta chains from the same sample are listed, as sequenced in a study of siplizumab effects on memory and regulatory T cells. Sequencing was performed with immunoSEQ multiplex PCR; in TCRdb, only in-frame clones are kept and a portion is missing. The sample lists about 100,000 clones, about 94% occurring once. The sample comprised non-Treg CD4+ T cells sorted from blood. All receptors come from a human donor in good health.

The J gene is TRBJ1-1, the V gene TRBV5-5; 8 bases agree with TRBD1. CDR3 length: 13 residues. The germline V gene encodes CDR1 SGHKS and CDR2 YYEKEE (reference sequence). Losses at the gene ends were 5 bases for V and 4 bases for J; bases not matched to a gene: 4. This CDR3 reads CASRVTGGTEAFF. The DNA for the CDR3 is TGTGCCAGCAGAGTAACAGGGGGCACTGAAGCTTTCTTT.

The gene calls are TRBV28 and TRBJ1-5; TRBD1 matches at 9 bases. Germline V gene data show CDR1 as MDHEN and CDR2 as SYDVKM. The CDR3 spans 14 residues. V trimming: 6 bases; J trimming: 1 base; junction bases outside the gene matches: 1. The CDR3 nucleotides are TGTGCCAGCAGCACAGGGGGCAGCAATCAGCCCCAGCATTTT. It specifies CASSTGGSNQPQHF.

V usage is TRBV27 and J usage is TRBJ2-7, with 7 bases aligning to TRBD2. Germline CDR1 is MNHEY and CDR2 is SMNVEV (reference sequence). J gave up 5 bases and V 3 bases, and 13 bases lay outside the gene matches. The CDR3 consists of 16 residues. The CDR3 nucleotides are TGTGCCAGCAGTTTTAGACTAGGGCGGGAGCCGCACGAGCAGTACTTC. Translation gives CASSFRLGREPHEQYF.

The chain employs TRBV7-3 and TRBJ2-6; D is unclear. Looked up from germline, CDR1 is SGHTA and CDR2 is FQGTGA. The V and J ends lost 2 bases and 2 bases respectively, with 4 bases between them. The CDR3 has 14 amino acids. CDR3 nucleotide sequence: TGTGCCAGCAGCTTAGTCCCTGGGGCCAACGTCCTGACTTTC. It yields the protein CASSLVPGANVLTF.

The chain has TRBV10-3 and TRBJ1-1; TRBD1 agrees at 9 bases. J gave up 3 bases and V 7 bases, and 9 bases lay outside the gene matches. Germline V lookup: CDR1 ENHRY, CDR2 SYGVKD. This CDR3 spans 15 amino acids. The DNA of the CDR3 is TGTGCCATCACCAGGGACAGGGAGGGTGACACTGAAGCTTTCTTT. It yields the protein CAITRDREGDTEAFF.

The chain is built from TRBV5-6 and TRBJ2-3; D ambiguous. The CDR3 length is 14 residues. Germline loops: CDR1 SGHDT, CDR2 YYEEEE. Trimming shortened V by 0 bases and J by 0 bases, and 5 bases separated the two germline ends. The CDR3 bases are TGTGCCAGCAGCTTGGCGGGTAGCACAGATACGCAGTATTTT. The encoded protein is CASSLAGSTDTQYF.

This clone was seen more than once but under ten times. This rearrangement joins TRBV5-1 to TRBJ2-5; a possible D gene is TRBD1 (5 bases). The V end was cut by 0 bases, the J end by 5 bases, with 11 bases between. The CDR3 has 14 amino acids. Germline-derived CDR1 and CDR2 are SGHRS and YFSETQ. The CDR3 region has the DNA TGCGCCAGCAGCTTGGCCTTACAGGAGGAGACCCAGTACTTC. It specifies CASSLALQEETQYF.

The genes are TRBV19 and TRBJ2-6, with 9 nucleotides matching TRBD2. The CDR3 is 16 amino acids. V was pared by 5 bases and J by 9 bases, with 11 bases of the junction left unmatched. Germline V gene data show CDR1 as LNHDA and CDR2 as SQIVND (reference sequence). This chain's CDR3 is CASSLISSGAFNVLTF. CDR3 nucleotides: TGTGCCAGTAGTTTAATCTCTAGCGGGGCCTTCAACGTCCTGACTTTC.

The chain recombines TRBV9 with TRBJ2-7, with TRBD1 matching 9 bases. From germline, CDR1 is SGDLS and CDR2 YYNGEE. The V and J ends lost 3 bases and 5 bases, in that order; junction bases with no gene match: 9. The CDR3 runs to 15 residues. CDR3 nucleotides: TGTGCCAGCAGCGCGGCGGGACAGGGTTTCCACGAGCAGTACTTC. It translates to CASSAAGQGFHEQYF.

This clone occurred once. This sequence joins TRBV6-1 and TRBJ2-3, with D possibly being TRBD1 (5 bases). The ends were cut back, 6 bases at V and 3 bases at J, with 13 bases in the middle. CDR3 length: 14 residues. Germline-derived CDR1 and CDR2 are MNHNS and SASEGT. The CDR3 protein is CASRDTDRTDTQYF. Written as DNA, the CDR3 is TGTGCCAGCAGGGACACGGATAGAACAGATACGCAGTATTTT.

V and J are TRBV6-1 and TRBJ2-1; TRBD1 might be the D (6 bases). CDR1 and CDR2 (germline): MNHNS, SASEGT. Trimming removed 9 bases at V and 7 bases at J, with 10 bases between. The CDR3 runs to 11 residues. CDR3: CASTGWNEQFF. CDR3 in DNA: TGTGCCAGTACAGGGTGGAATGAGCAGTTCTTC.

The DNA of the CDR3 is TGCGCCAGCAGTGATCTGGGACTAGCGGGGCAAAACTACGAGCAGTACTTC. It yields the protein CASSDLGLAGQNYEQYF. This chain uses TRBV10-2 with TRBJ2-7; 13 bases line up with TRBD2. Losses at the gene ends were 3 bases for V and 3 bases for J; bases not matched to a gene: 8. CDR3 length: 17 amino acids. Germline loops: CDR1 WSHSY, CDR2 SAAADI.

The chain couples TRBV27 to TRBJ2-5; 7 positions agree with TRBD2. Germline trimming cut 7 bases from V and 4 bases from J; bases unmatched to any gene: 9. Germline V lookup: CDR1 MNHEY, CDR2 SMNVEV (reference sequence). The CDR3 totals 14 residues. The CDR3 sequence is CASKREGMAETQYF. The CDR3 DNA sequence: TGTGCCAGCAAGAGGGAGGGGATGGCAGAGACCCAGTACTTC.

This clone was picked up one time. J is TRBJ2-6 and V is TRBV5-1; D is undetermined. The CDR3 is 16 amino acids. The ends were cut back, 1 base at V and 1 base at J, with 9 bases in the middle. The V gene's germline CDR1 is SGHRS and CDR2 YFSETQ. CDR3 protein: CASSLRQGSGANVLTF. DNA for the CDR3: TGCGCCAGCAGCTTGAGACAAGGATCTGGGGCCAACGTCCTGACTTTC.

The chain employs TRBV7-3 and TRBJ2-1; TRBD2 matches at 8 bases. The CDR3 loop spans 13 amino acids. V dropped 6 bases and J dropped 10; count of bases not matched to a gene: 8. From germline, CDR1 is SGHTA and CDR2 FQGTGA. CDR3 sequence reads: CASSVTSGREQFF. CDR3 DNA sequence: TGTGCCAGCAGTGTAACTAGCGGTAGGGAGCAGTTCTTC.

This clone was found once. This chain uses TRBV11-2 with TRBJ2-7; possible D gene TRBD2, 5 bases. V lost 1 base to trimming and J lost 5 bases, with 12 bases between them. The germline CDR1 and CDR2 sequences are SGHAT and FQNNGV. This CDR3 has 14 residues. The CDR3 sequence: CASSLVPSRDEQYF. The DNA of the CDR3 is TGTGCCAGCAGCTTAGTCCCTTCGCGGGACGAGCAGTACTTC. Based on the CDR3 plus reference TRBV11-2 and TRBJ2-7, the full variable domain is EAGVAQSPRYKIIEKRQSVAFWCNPISGHATLYWYQQILGQGPKLLIQFQNNGVVDDSQLPKDRFSAERLKGVDSTLKIQPAKLEDSAVYLCASSLVPSRDEQYFGPGTRLTVT.

The rearrangement joins TRBV2 to TRBJ1-1; 7 bases line up with TRBD1. The V gene end was trimmed by 5 bases and the J gene end by 1 base; junction bases not matched to a gene: 4. The CDR3 is 14 residues long. In germline, CDR1 is SNHLY, CDR2 FYNNEI. CDR3 protein: CASSRDRQNTEAFF. The CDR3 DNA reads as TGTGCCAGCAGTCGGGACAGACAGAACACTGAAGCTTTCTTT. Together with reference TRBV2 and TRBJ1-1, the CDR3 gives the full variable domain: EPEVTQTPSHQVTQMGQEVILRCVPISNHLYFYWYRQILGQKVEFLVSFYNNEISEKSEIFDDQFSVERPDGSNFTLKIRSTKLEDSAMYFCASSRDRQNTEAFFGQGTRLTVV.